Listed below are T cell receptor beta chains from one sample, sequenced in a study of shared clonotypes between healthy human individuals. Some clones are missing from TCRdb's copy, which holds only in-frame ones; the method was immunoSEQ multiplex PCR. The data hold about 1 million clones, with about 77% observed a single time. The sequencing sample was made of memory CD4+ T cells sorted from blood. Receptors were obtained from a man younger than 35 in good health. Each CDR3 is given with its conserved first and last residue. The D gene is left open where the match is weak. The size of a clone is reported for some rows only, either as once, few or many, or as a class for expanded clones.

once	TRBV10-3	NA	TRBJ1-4	CAISAGEKLFF	TGTGCCATCAGTGCAGGTGAAAAACTGTTTTTT
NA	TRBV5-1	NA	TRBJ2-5	CASSLAGRGKTQYF	TGCGCCAGCAGCTTGGCCGGACGGGGGAAGACCCAGTACTTC
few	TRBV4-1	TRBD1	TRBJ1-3	CASSQGNGRGRNTIYF	TGCGCCAGCAGCCAAGGAAATGGCAGGGGGCGAAACACCATATATTTT
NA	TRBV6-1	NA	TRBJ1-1	CASVSKYEAFF	TGTGCCAGCGTCTCGAAGTATGAAGCTTTCTTT
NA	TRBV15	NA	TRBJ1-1	CATLREPNTEAFF	TGTGCCACTCTCAGGGAACCGAACACTGAAGCTTTCTTT
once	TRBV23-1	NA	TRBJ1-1	CASRNRLGGRLWAFF	TGCGCCAGCCGAAACAGGCTCGGGGGCCGCTTGTGGGCTTTCTTT
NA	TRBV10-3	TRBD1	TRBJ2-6	CAMAIQGRSSGANVLTF	TGTGCCATGGCAATACAGGGGCGTAGCTCTGGGGCCAACGTCCTGACTTTC
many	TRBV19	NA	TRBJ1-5	CASTGPRGGADQPQHF	TGTGCCAGTACGGGACCCCGGGGGGGCGCCGATCAGCCCCAGCATTTT
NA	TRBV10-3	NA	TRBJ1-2	CAISGNEGRYTF	TGTGCCATCAGTGGGAATGAGGGCCGCTACACCTTC
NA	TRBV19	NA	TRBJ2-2	CASNDGKWSGELFF	TGTGCCAGTAACGACGGGAAGTGGAGCGGGGAGCTGTTTTTT
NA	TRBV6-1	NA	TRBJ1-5	CASSEARASASNQPQHF	TGTGCCAGCAGTGAAGCGCGAGCTTCAGCTAGCAATCAGCCCCAGCATTTT
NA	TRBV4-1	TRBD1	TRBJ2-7	CASSRTGTGYDEQYF	TGCGCCAGCAGCCGTACCGGGACAGGGTACGACGAGCAGTACTTC
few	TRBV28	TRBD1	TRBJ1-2	CASEQDRGLHGYTF	TGTGCCAGCGAGCAGGACAGGGGCTTGCATGGCTACACCTTC
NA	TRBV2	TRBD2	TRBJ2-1	CASSEGRFGGAILNEQFF	TGTGCCAGCAGTGAGGGGCGCTTCGGGGGGGCCATTTTAAATGAGCAGTTCTTC
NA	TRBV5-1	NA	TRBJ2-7	CASRDSLGFYEQYF	TGCGCCAGCCGGGACTCCCTGGGCTTCTACGAGCAGTACTTC
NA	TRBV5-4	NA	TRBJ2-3	CASSRVIAGPRTDTQYF	TGTGCCAGCAGCCGCGTTATCGCAGGGCCCCGCACAGATACGCAGTATTTT
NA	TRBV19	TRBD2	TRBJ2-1	CASSTSQTSGRAVEQFF	TGTGCCAGTAGCACGTCCCAAACTAGCGGGAGGGCCGTTGAGCAGTTCTTC
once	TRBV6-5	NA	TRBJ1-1	CASRRQDWGTEAFF	TGTGCCAGCAGACGACAGGATTGGGGAACTGAAGCTTTCTTT
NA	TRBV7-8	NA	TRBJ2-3	CASSLVASGTDTQYF	TGTGCCAGCAGCTTAGTGGCTAGTGGCACAGATACGCAGTATTTT
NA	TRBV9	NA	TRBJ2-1	CASSALGSGGRNEQFF	TGTGCCAGCAGCGCCCTCGGGAGCGGCGGTCGGAATGAGCAGTTCTTC
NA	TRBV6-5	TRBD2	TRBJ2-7	CASSYSAGGSYEQYF	TGTGCCAGCAGTTACTCGGCGGGAGGCTCCTACGAGCAGTACTTC
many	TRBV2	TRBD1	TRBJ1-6	CASRSTGGSPLHF	TGTGCCAGCAGATCGACAGGGGGCTCACCCCTCCACTTT
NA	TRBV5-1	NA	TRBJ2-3	CASSLGTQTSTDTQYF	TGCGCCAGCAGCTTGGGGACACAGACTAGCACAGATACGCAGTATTTT
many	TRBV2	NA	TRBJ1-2	CASLQQNYGYTF	TGTGCCAGCTTACAGCAAAACTATGGCTACACCTTC
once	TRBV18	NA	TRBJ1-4	CASSGGTNEKLFF	TGTGCCAGCTCCGGGGGGACTAATGAAAAACTGTTTTTT
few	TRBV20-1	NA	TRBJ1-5	CSAGNQPQHF	TGCAGTGCTGGAAATCAGCCCCAGCATTTT
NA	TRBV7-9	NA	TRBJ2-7	CASSSWTDYEQYF	TGTGCCAGCAGCTCCTGGACCGACTACGAGCAGTACTTC
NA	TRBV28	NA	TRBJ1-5	CASSFAGASNQPQHF	TGTGCCAGCAGTTTCGCGGGGGCTAGCAATCAGCCCCAGCATTTT
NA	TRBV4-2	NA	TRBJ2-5	CASSQDPLEQETQYF	TGTGCCAGCAGCCAAGATCCCCTGGAACAAGAGACCCAGTACTTC
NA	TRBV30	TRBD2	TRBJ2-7	CASGTSAFEQYF	TGTGCCAGTGGGACTAGCGCCTTCGAGCAGTACTTC
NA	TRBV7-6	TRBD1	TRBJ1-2	CASSPWTGGSGGYTF	TGTGCCAGCAGTCCCTGGACAGGGGGCTCCGGTGGCTACACCTTC
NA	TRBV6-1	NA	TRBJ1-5	CASTDSVQPQHF	TGTGCCAGCACGGATTCCGTTCAGCCCCAGCATTTT
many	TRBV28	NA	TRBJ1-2	CASSLQYGYTF	TGTGCCAGCAGTTTACAATATGGCTACACCTTC
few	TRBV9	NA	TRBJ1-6	CAIPHRIASPIASYNSPLHF	TGTGCCATCCCCCACCGTATAGCATCCCCTATAGCGTCCTATAATTCACCCCTCCACTTT
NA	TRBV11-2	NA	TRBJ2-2	CASSLTQANTGELFF	TGTGCCAGCAGCTTAACTCAGGCGAACACCGGGGAGCTGTTTTTT
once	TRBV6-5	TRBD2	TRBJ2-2	CASSRTSGSPGELFF	TGTGCCAGCAGCCGGACTAGCGGGAGTCCCGGGGAGCTGTTTTTT
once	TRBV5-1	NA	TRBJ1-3	CASSLVTGSGNTIYF	TGCGCCAGCAGCTTGGTGACAGGCTCTGGAAACACCATATATTTT